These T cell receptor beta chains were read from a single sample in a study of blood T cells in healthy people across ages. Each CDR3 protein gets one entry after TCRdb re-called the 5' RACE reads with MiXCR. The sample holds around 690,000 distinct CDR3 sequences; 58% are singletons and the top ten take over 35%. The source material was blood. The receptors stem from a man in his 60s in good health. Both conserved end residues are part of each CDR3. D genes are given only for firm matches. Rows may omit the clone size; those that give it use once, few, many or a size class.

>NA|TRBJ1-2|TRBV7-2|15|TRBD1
CVSSTRDRSIYGYTF
TGTGTCAGCAGCACCCGGGACAGGTCTATCTATGGCTACACCTTC
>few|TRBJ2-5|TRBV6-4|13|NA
CASRRDRQETQYF
TGTGCCAGCAGACGGGACCGACAAGAGACCCAGTACTTC
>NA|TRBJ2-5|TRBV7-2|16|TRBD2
CVSSLGRVAGQETQYF
TGTGTCAGCAGCTTAGGTCGAGTAGCGGGTCAAGAGACCCAGTACTTC
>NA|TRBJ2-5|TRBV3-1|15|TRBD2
CASSQGTSGGREQYF
TGTGCCAGCAGCCAAGGGACTAGCGGAGGGAGAGAGCAGTACTTC
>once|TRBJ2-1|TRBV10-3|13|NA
CAISSGRGDEQFF
TGTGCCATCAGTAGCGGTCGAGGGGATGAGCAGTTCTTC
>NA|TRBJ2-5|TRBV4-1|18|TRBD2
CASSQGGRRGGQYNEQYF
TGCGCCAGCAGCCAAGGGGGTCGTCGCGGGGGTCAATACAATGAGCAGTACTTC
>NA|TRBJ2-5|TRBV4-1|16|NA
CASSLNAGPPRETQYF
TGCGCCAGCAGCCTCAACGCAGGCCCCCCTAGGGAGACCCAGTACTTC
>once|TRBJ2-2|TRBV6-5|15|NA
CASSPAGVNTGELFF
TGTGCCAGCAGCCCTGCAGGGGTGAACACCGGGGAGCTGTTTTTT
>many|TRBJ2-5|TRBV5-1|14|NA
CASSLTDEMETQYF
TGCGCCAGCAGCTTGACTGACGAGATGGAGACCCAGTACTTC
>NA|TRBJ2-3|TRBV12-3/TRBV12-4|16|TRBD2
CASIGTSGGGTDTQYF
TGTGCCAGCATAGGGACTAGCGGGGGGGGCACAGATACGCAGTATTTT
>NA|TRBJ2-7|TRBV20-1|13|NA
CSARPRSSYEQYF
TGCAGTGCTAGGCCCCGTAGCTCCTACGAGCAGTACTTC
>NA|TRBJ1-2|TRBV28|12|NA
CASSSGVDGYTF
TGTGCCAGCAGTTCTGGGGTAGATGGCTACACCTTC
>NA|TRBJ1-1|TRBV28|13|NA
CATRTPALTEAFF
TGTGCCACCCGGACTCCAGCCCTCACTGAAGCTTTCTTT
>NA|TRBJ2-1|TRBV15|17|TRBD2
CATSRVTSSSSYNEQFF
TGTGCCACCAGCAGGGTGACTAGCAGTTCCTCCTACAATGAGCAGTTCTTC
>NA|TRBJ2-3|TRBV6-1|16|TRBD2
CASKRTSGDSTDTQYF
TGTGCCAGCAAGCGGACTAGCGGGGACTCCACAGATACGCAGTATTTT
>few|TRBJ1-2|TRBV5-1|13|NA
CASSLRRDYGYTF
TGCGCCAGCAGCTTGCGGCGGGACTATGGCTACACCTTC
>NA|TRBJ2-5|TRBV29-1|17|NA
CSVEDLRGQGLGETQYF
TGCAGCGTTGAAGATTTAAGGGGTCAGGGGTTAGGAGAGACCCAGTACTTC
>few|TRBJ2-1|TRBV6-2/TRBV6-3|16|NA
CASSEGAGASYNEQFF
TGTGCCAGCAGTGAGGGAGCGGGCGCTTCCTACAATGAGCAGTTCTTC
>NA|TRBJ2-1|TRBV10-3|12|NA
CAISESKGEQFF
TGTGCCATCAGTGAGTCGAAGGGAGAGCAGTTCTTC
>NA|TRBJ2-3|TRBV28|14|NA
CATSWARRTDTQYF
TGTGCCACCTCGTGGGCTAGGCGCACAGATACGCAGTATTTT
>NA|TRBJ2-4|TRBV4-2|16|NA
CASSPVGGAAKNIQYF
TGTGCCAGCAGCCCCGTGGGCGGGGCGGCCAAAAACATTCAGTACTTC
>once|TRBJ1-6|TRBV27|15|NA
CASSLSGDYNSPLHF
TGTGCCAGCAGTTTATCGGGGGACTATAATTCACCCCTCCACTTT
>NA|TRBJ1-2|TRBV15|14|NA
CATSRERDNYGYTF
TGTGCCACCAGCAGAGAGAGGGACAACTATGGCTACACCTTC
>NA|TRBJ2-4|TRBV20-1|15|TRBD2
CSARGLAGLPGEQYF
TGCAGTGCCCGCGGCCTAGCGGGCCTACCGGGGGAGCAGTACTTC
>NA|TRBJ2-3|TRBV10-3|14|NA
CAIRTPTGPDTQYF
TGTGCCATCAGGACGCCAACAGGGCCAGATACGCAGTATTTT
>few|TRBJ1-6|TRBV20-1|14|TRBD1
CSPQGAHQASPLHF
TGCAGTCCACAGGGGGCGCATCAGGCTTCACCCCTCCACTTT
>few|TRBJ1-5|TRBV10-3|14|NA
CAISAVQANQPQHF
TGTGCCATCAGTGCGGTCCAGGCGAATCAGCCCCAGCATTTT
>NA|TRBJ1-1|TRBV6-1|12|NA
CASTPIFLRAFF
TGTGCCAGCACCCCGATCTTTTTGCGGGCTTTCTTT
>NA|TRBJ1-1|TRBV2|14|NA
CASSELGPNTEAFF
TGTGCCAGCAGTGAATTGGGACCCAACACTGAAGCTTTCTTT
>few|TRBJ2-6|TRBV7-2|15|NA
CASSRGLAGANVLTF
TGTGCCAGCAGCCGGGGTCTGGCTGGGGCCAACGTCCTGACTTTC
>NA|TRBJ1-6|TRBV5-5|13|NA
CASSRTFSSPLHF
TGTGCCAGCAGCCGAACGTTTAGTTCACCCCTCCACTTT
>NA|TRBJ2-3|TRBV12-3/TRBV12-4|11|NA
CASSSPAAQYF
TGTGCCAGCAGTTCCCCGGCCGCGCAGTATTTT
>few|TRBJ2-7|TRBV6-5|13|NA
CARGRRPSYEQYF
TGTGCTCGGGGACGGAGGCCTTCCTACGAGCAGTACTTC
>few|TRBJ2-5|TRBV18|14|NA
CASSPRSGGETQYF
TGTGCCAGCTCACCACGGAGTGGGGGAGAGACCCAGTACTTC
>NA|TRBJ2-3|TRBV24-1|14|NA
CATSDGDSTDTQYF
TGTGCCACCAGTGATGGGGACAGCACAGATACGCAGTATTTT
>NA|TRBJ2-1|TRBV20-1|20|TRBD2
CSARGIQPDRTSGAYNEQFF
TGCAGTGCTAGGGGCATTCAACCTGACCGGACTAGCGGGGCTTACAATGAGCAGTTCTTC
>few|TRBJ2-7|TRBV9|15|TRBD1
CASSLSGDRGHEQYF
TGTGCCAGCAGCCTGTCCGGGGACAGGGGCCACGAGCAGTACTTC
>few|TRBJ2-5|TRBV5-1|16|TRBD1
CASSLLGQGAEETQYF
TGCGCCAGCAGCTTGCTCGGACAGGGGGCTGAAGAGACCCAGTACTTC
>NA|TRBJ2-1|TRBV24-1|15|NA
CATSDARESYNEQFF
TGTGCCACCAGTGACGCCAGGGAAAGCTACAATGAGCAGTTCTTC
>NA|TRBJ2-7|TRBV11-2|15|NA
CASSIGPRLTYEQYF
TGTGCCAGCAGCATAGGACCTAGACTCACCTACGAGCAGTACTTC
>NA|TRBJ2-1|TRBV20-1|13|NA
CSARESGFHEQFF
TGCAGTGCTAGAGAATCCGGGTTCCATGAGCAGTTCTTC
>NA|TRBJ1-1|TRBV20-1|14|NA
CSARVVLSGTEAFF
TGCAGTGCTAGAGTTGTGCTGTCGGGCACTGAAGCTTTCTTT
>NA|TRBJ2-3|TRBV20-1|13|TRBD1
CSAPGQGRHTQYF
TGCAGTGCTCCCGGACAGGGCCGCCATACGCAGTATTTT
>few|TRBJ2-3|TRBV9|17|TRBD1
CASSVAPGGDSTDTQYF
TGTGCCAGCAGCGTAGCCCCAGGGGGAGATAGCACAGATACGCAGTATTTT
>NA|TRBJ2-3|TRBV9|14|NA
CASSVDSSTDTQYF
TGTGCCAGCAGCGTAGACTCTAGCACAGATACGCAGTATTTT
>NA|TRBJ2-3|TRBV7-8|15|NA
CASSAGAGALDTQYF
TGTGCCAGCAGCGCGGGGGCCGGGGCTCTAGATACGCAGTATTTT
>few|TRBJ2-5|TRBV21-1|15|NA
CASSKAGAKGETQYF
TGTGCCAGCAGCAAAGCGGGGGCCAAGGGGGAGACCCAGTACTTC
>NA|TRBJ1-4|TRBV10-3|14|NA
CATQPRVGNEKLFF
TGTGCCACCCAACCGAGGGTGGGGAATGAAAAACTGTTTTTT
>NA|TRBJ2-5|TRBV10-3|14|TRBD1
CAISEQGRQETQYF
TGTGCCATCAGTGAACAGGGGCGCCAAGAGACCCAGTACTTC
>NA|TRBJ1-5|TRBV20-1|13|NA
CSAVDGSSQPQHF
TGCAGTGCCGTGGACGGGAGTAGCCAGCCCCAGCATTTT
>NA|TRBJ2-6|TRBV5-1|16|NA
CASLPRGASGANVLTF
TGCGCCAGTCTACCACGCGGGGCCTCTGGGGCCAACGTCCTGACTTTC
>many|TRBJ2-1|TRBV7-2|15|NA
CASSFEGFVYNEQFF
TGTGCCAGCAGCTTCGAAGGATTTGTTTACAATGAGCAGTTCTTC
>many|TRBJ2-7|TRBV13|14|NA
CASSLGGRGTEQYF
TGTGCCAGCAGCTTAGGAGGTCGTGGCACGGAGCAGTACTTC
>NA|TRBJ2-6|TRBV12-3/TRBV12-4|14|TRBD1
CASSLTGTGFVLTF
TGTGCCAGCAGTTTAACCGGGACAGGATTCGTCCTGACTTTC
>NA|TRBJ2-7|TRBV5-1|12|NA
CASRLGGYEQYF
TGCGCCAGCCGCTTGGGCGGCTACGAGCAGTACTTC
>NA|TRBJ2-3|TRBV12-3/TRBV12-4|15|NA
CASSGRVASTDTQYF
TGTGCCAGCAGCGGTAGAGTGGCGAGCACAGATACGCAGTATTTT
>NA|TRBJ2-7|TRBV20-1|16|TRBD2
CSARGERGGTVDEQYF
TGCAGTGCTAGGGGAGAGCGGGGGGGCACTGTGGATGAGCAGTACTTC
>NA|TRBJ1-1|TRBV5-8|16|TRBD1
CASSLVGTGLGTEAFF
TGTGCCAGCAGCTTGGTGGGGACAGGGTTGGGCACTGAAGCTTTCTTT